This TCR beta chain comes out of a study of blood T cell repertoires in COVID-19 (dated by TCRdb to the early 2020s). Broadly, across the study: Collaborator samples came from the United States, Italy and Spain and covered acute and convalescent phases of COVID-19. Where available, HLA class I and class II types were taken from metadata supplied by the sample provider and were not determined by assay-based typing. Samples came from the ongoing ImmuneRACE study (first 160 participants) plus 1,254 subjects from 6 global collaborators. The dataset comprised deeply sampled blood TCRbeta repertoires from subjects exposed to, actively infected with, or recovered from COVID-19. The repertoires were released in a freely available public database meant as a resource for research on the immune response to SARS-CoV-2. Sample metadata almost always included a de-identified subject ID, COVID-19 status, age in years and sex. The prospective study material was composed of cDNA or gDNA derived from T cells, B-cell-depleted T cells, or PBMCs. The paper as a whole reports these results and caveats: The amount of clinical and demographic metadata varied by source and participant and was provided uncurated.

Collaborating institutions collected whole blood in K2EDTA tubes following their own protocols. Collaborator samples were shipped for TCRbeta analysis as frozen whole blood, isolated PBMCs, or DNA extracted from either sample type. The immunoSEQ Assay, a bias-controlled multiplex PCR, was used to amplify TCRbeta CDR3 regions from genomic DNA. Per the authors' processing: The number of nucleated cells in each sample was estimated from the amplification of reference gene primers within the assay. To quantify the absolute abundance of each unique TCRbeta CDR3 rearrangement, sequence reads were collapsed and filtered. For each sample, productive Simpson clonality was calculated as the square root of Simpson's diversity index across productive rearrangements. Drawn from immuneACCESS, this table holds only the in-frame rearrangements with V and J called that TCRdb kept. Clones are partly lost; checked studies trace under half to an unresolved V gene and leave the rest unexplained. The V and J calls and clone size are taken from that table; D and trimming were inferred from the DNA. Across this sample there are approximately 150,000 clones, with about 90% seen only once. The top ten hold less than 4.5% of the sample.

The germline V gene sets CDR1 to SGHVS and CDR2 to FNYEAQ. V loses 5 bases of germline sequence and J loses 8 bases, and the interval between the two ends is 19 bases. The CDR3 measures 15 amino acids from cysteine to phenylalanine. CDR3 DNA is the only sequence kept; it has 45 bases, read in frame from the first base. Of note for this clone: Its recognized antigen is unknown. Nothing much larger sits one base from this clone, and base qualities are not available.

Rearrangement joined TRBV7-6 to TRBJ2-1, and possibly TRBD1, on 6 matching bases. The source of this sequence is a woman between 55 and 75 years old with active or convalescent COVID-19. Sequenced material: peripheral blood. The DNA sequence is as follows: TGTGCCAGCAGCCGGCAGGGGCAGGGTATCGATGAGCAGTTCTTC. Its translation reads: CASSRQGQGIDEQFF.